These 28 T cell receptor beta chains came from one sample sequenced in a study of T-cell memory formation after mild COVID-19. Using its own MiXCR run on the 5' RACE reads, TCRdb lists one record per CDR3 protein. The sample carries roughly 130,000 distinct CDR3 sequences, about 6% recorded once. The sample comprised PBMCs or a T cell subset sorted from them (not recorded which). These receptors all come from an adult woman who had mild COVID-19 (a few samples of this study predate the infection). Cell type and time point are not known.

This clonotype was seen more than once but under ten times. The chain recombines TRBV20-1 with TRBJ2-7; no firm D call. Trimming took 0 bases from V and 3 from J, leaving 15 bases between them. Germline CDR1 and CDR2: DFQATT and SNEGSKA (reference sequence). CDR3 length equals 15 residues. CDR3 in DNA: TGCAGTGCTAGAGATCCGGCAGGACCCATCTACGAGCAGTACTTC. Protein product: CSARDPAGPIYEQYF.

There are many counts of this clonotype. The chain uses TRBV24-1 and TRBJ2-2; D might be TRBD1 or TRBD2, each matching 6 bases. V lost 9 bases and J 0 bases, leaving 10 bases between the germline ends. The germline gives CDR1 KGHDR, CDR2 SFDVKD. The CDR3 is 14 amino acids. CDR3: CATRGGPNTGELFF. CDR3 nucleotide sequence: TGTGCCACCCGAGGGGGGCCGAACACCGGGGAGCTGTTTTTT.

The chain couples TRBV24-1 to TRBJ2-3; D gene unclear. CDR3 length: 12 amino acids. Trimming took off 4 bases at V and 2 bases at J, with 3 bases between the two ends. Germline-derived CDR1 and CDR2 are KGHDR and SFDVKD. The CDR3 DNA reads TGTGCCACCAGTGAAGTCACAGATACGCAGTATTTT. It codes for CATSEVTDTQYF.

This clonotype was recorded a few times. This chain joins TRBV5-1 and TRBJ1-1; possibly TRBD1 for D (6 bases). The V and J ends lost 0 bases and 5 bases respectively, with 17 bases between them. Germline V CDR1 and CDR2: SGHRS, YFSETQ. CDR3 length: 16 amino acids. CDR3 in amino acids: CASSLVGASGGTEAFF. DNA of the CDR3: TGCGCCAGCAGCTTGGTGGGGGCATCGGGGGGAACTGAAGCTTTCTTT. Supplemented by reference TRBV5-1 and TRBJ1-1, the full variable domain reads KAGVTQTPRYLIKTRGQQVTLSCSPISGHRSVSWYQQTPGQGLQFLFEYFSETQRNKGNFPGRFSGRQFSNSRSEMNVSTLELGDSALYLCASSLVGASGGTEAFFGQGTRLTVV.

The chain carries TRBV18 and TRBJ1-3, with D unresolved. Germline assignment: CDR1 KGHSH and CDR2 LQKENI. CDR3 size: 15 residues. V was trimmed by 2 bases and J by 0 bases, leaving 8 bases between them. The CDR3 DNA reads as TGTGCCAGCTCACCAGACGCCAACTCTGGAAACACCATATATTTT. This encodes CASSPDANSGNTIYF.

The V gene is TRBV29-1, the J gene TRBJ2-5; D could derive from TRBD1 or TRBD2 (6 bases each). V was shortened by 5 bases and J by 5 bases, with 12 bases between the two germline ends. The CDR3 has 12 residues. CDR1 is SQVTM, CDR2 ANQGSEA, per germline. The CDR3 reads CSVRRGSETQYF. DNA for the CDR3: TGCAGCGTTCGGAGGGGGTCGGAGACCCAGTACTTC.

The table lists this clonotype with many counts. The chain has TRBV5-6 and TRBJ1-5, with 9 bases identical to TRBD1. Germline CDR1 reads SGHDT; CDR2 reads YYEEEE. The V segment lost 4 bases and the J segment 4 bases; nucleotides outside the gene matches: 9. The CDR3 is made up of 16 amino acids. DNA for the CDR3: TGTGCCAGCAGCGTGGACAGGGGACACCGAAATCAGCCCCAGCATTTT. This encodes CASSVDRGHRNQPQHF. Full variable domain (remainder filled in from reference TRBV5-6 and TRBJ1-5): DAGVTQSPTHLIKTRGQQVTLRCSPKSGHDTVSWYQQALGQGPQFIFQYYEEEERQRGNFPDRFSGHQFPNYSSELNVNALLLGDSALYLCASSVDRGHRNQPQHFGDGTRLSIL.

This clonotype was seen more than once but under ten times. The V and J genes are TRBV7-2 and TRBJ2-3; D not resolved. Germline CDR1 SGHTA, CDR2 FQGNSA. This CDR3 is 14 amino acids long. Trimming took off 4 bases at V and 8 bases at J, with 16 bases between the two ends. As DNA, the CDR3 is TGTGCCAGCAGCTCCCCCCTAAGGGTTGGTACGCAGTATTTT. Its protein is CASSSPLRVGTQYF.

The V gene is TRBV12-3 or TRBV12-4, the J gene TRBJ2-3; 13 bases line up with TRBD2. The ends lost 7 bases at V and 4 bases at J; junction bases unmatched: 5. The length of the CDR3 is 15 residues. CDR3 coding DNA: TGTGCCAGCAAAGGACTAGCGGGAGTGTCAGATACGCAGTATTTT. Encoded protein: CASKGLAGVSDTQYF.

The chain couples TRBV5-1 to TRBJ2-3, with D possibly being TRBD2 (5 bases). V dropped 0 bases and J dropped 0 bases, with 14 bases sitting between them. The CDR3 consists of 17 residues. Germline loops: CDR1 SGHRS, CDR2 YFSETQ. CDR3 nucleotides: TGCGCCAGCAGCTTGGGCCACTTGCGGGTTAGCACAGATACGCAGTATTTT. It translates to CASSLGHLRVSTDTQYF.

The V gene is TRBV28, the J gene TRBJ2-1; D may be TRBD1 or TRBD2 (5 bases each). The germline CDR1 and CDR2 sequences are MDHEN and SYDVKM. V was trimmed by 3 bases and J by 0 bases, leaving 12 bases between them. The CDR3 spans 16 residues. The chain's CDR3 is CASSLAGTSSYNEQFF. The DNA of the CDR3 is TGTGCCAGCAGTTTGGCTGGGACCAGCTCCTACAATGAGCAGTTCTTC.

This clonotype was seen many times. CDR3 coding DNA: TGTGCCAGCAGCTTAATGGGAGGGGTGAGCTATGGCTACACCTTC. Protein product: CASSLMGGVSYGYTF. The chain recombines TRBV7-8 with TRBJ1-2, with D perhaps matching TRBD1 (5 bases). The CDR3 runs to 15 residues. The V gene's germline CDR1 is SGHVS and CDR2 FQNEAQ. Between the trimmed V and J ends, which lost 2 bases and 4 bases, there was a span of 14 bases.

The J gene is TRBJ2-3, the V gene TRBV10-3, with D possibly being TRBD1 or TRBD2 (5 bases each). Trimming shortened V by 4 bases and J by 2 bases, and 10 bases separated the two germline ends. The V gene's germline CDR1 is ENHRY and CDR2 SYGVKD. The CDR3 sequence is 14 residues long. Written as DNA, the CDR3 is TGTGCCATCAGTGGACGGGACCTCACAGATACGCAGTATTTT. Translation: CAISGRDLTDTQYF.

This clonotype showed up just a few times. The V and J genes are TRBV5-1 and TRBJ1-1; perhaps TRBD1 as D (5 bases). The CDR3 runs 15 residues. CDR1 is SGHRS and CDR2 is YFSETQ in the germline V gene. Trimming shortened V by 2 bases and J by 2 bases, and 13 bases separated the two germline ends. DNA of the CDR3: TGCGCCAGCAGCTTCGCTAGGACAACAAACACTGAAGCTTTCTTT. Translation gives CASSFARTTNTEAFF.

This clonotype has a count of ten or more. The chain links TRBV12-3 or TRBV12-4 to TRBJ2-7, with TRBD2 matching over 8 bases. The CDR3 has 16 residues. Losses at the gene ends were 5 bases for V and 2 bases for J; bases not matched to a gene: 11. The CDR3 sequence is CASSPRGLVSAYEQYF. CDR3 sequence (DNA): TGTGCCAGCAGTCCACGGGGACTAGTTAGCGCCTACGAGCAGTACTTC.

This clonotype was seen repeatedly, ten times or more. This rearrangement joins TRBV7-3 to TRBJ1-6, with D unclear. Trimming cost V 5 bases and J 4 bases, with 12 bases left between them. The V gene's germline CDR1 is SGHTA and CDR2 FQGTGA. The CDR3 contains 15 residues. The CDR3 loop reads CASSPDGRYNSPLHF. The CDR3 nucleotides are TGTGCCAGCAGCCCTGATGGCAGATATAATTCACCCCTCCACTTT.

This clonotype was seen a handful of times. The chain has TRBV30 and TRBJ1-3; 7 positions match TRBD1. This CDR3 is built from 15 residues. Trimming removed 2 bases from V and 4 bases from J; junction bases left unmatched: 8. Germline loops: CDR1 GTSNPN, CDR2 SVGIG (reference sequence). CDR3 in DNA: TGTGCCTGGAGTCCTCAGACAGGGATCGGAAACACCATATATTTT. Encoded protein: CAWSPQTGIGNTIYF.

This clonotype was counted between two and nine times. The chain has TRBV30 and TRBJ2-1; D remains ambiguous. V lost 8 bases, J lost 5 bases, and 16 bases lay in between. The length of the CDR3 is 13 residues. Looked up from germline, CDR1 is GTSNPN and CDR2 is SVGIG (reference sequence). CDR3: CAGRTLNNNEQFF. In DNA, the CDR3 is TGTGCCGGCCGGACCCTCAACAACAATGAGCAGTTCTTC. Using reference TRBV30 and TRBJ2-1 for the parts outside the CDR3, the full variable domain is SQTIHQWPATLVQPVGSPLSLECTVEGTSNPNLYWYRQAAGRGLQLLFYSVGIGQISSEVPQNLSASRPQDRQFILSSKKLLLSDSGFYLCAGRTLNNNEQFFGPGTRLTVL.

The table lists this clonotype with a few counts. The V and J genes are TRBV20-1 and TRBJ2-7, with 7 bases identical to TRBD1. Germline assignment: CDR1 DFQATT and CDR2 SNEGSKA (reference sequence). This CDR3 has 12 residues. J gave up 3 bases and V 6 bases, and 5 bases lay outside the gene matches. The CDR3 bases are TGCAGTGCGCAGACAGGGCGCTACGAGCAGTACTTC. Protein product: CSAQTGRYEQYF.

A few counts support this clonotype. The chain links TRBV7-2 to TRBJ2-3; 10 nucleotides line up with TRBD2. J lost 2 bases, V lost 1 base, and 6 bases had no gene match. The germline CDR1 and CDR2 sequences are SGHTA and FQGNSA. This CDR3 has 17 amino acids. The CDR3 DNA reads TGTGCCAGCAGCTTAGGGACTAGCGGACCGCTCACAGATACGCAGTATTTT. Translation gives CASSLGTSGPLTDTQYF. The entire variable domain, with the rest obtained from reference TRBV7-2 and TRBJ2-3, is as follows: GAGVSQSPSNKVTEKGKDVELRCDPISGHTALYWYRQSLGQGLEFLIYFQGNSAPDKSGLPSDRFSAERTGGSVSTLTIQRTQQEDSAVYLCASSLGTSGPLTDTQYFGPGTRLTVL.

A few counts support this clonotype. This chain connects TRBV15 to TRBJ2-7; 10 positions agree with TRBD2. CDR3 length: 18 residues. The germline CDR1 and CDR2 sequences are LNHNV and YYDKDF (reference sequence). The junction had 10 bases not matched to a gene; V was cut back by 1 base and J by 1 base. The CDR3 is CATSRASGSVVSSYEQYF. The CDR3, as DNA: TGTGCCACCAGCAGAGCTAGCGGGAGTGTGGTTAGTTCCTACGAGCAGTACTTC.

Remarks on this clonotype: Since a much larger clone is just one base distant, this may be a read error. The chain carries TRBV2 and TRBJ1-4; the match to TRBD1 covers 7 bases. This CDR3 comprises 15 residues. The germline CDR1 and CDR2 sequences are SNHLY and FYNNEI. CDR3 residues: CASRRQGTTNEKLIF. In DNA, the CDR3 is TGTGCCAGCAGGAGACAGGGTACAACTAATGAAAAACTGATTTTT.

This clonotype has at least ten counts. The chain couples TRBV4-3 to TRBJ2-5; weak D call: TRBD1 (5 bases). The germline CDR1 and CDR2 sequences are LGHNA and YSLEER. V shed 0 bases and J shed 3 bases, with 11 bases lying between them. The CDR3 spans 15 residues. The CDR3 loop is CASSQERQGEETQYF. In DNA form, the CDR3 reads TGCGCCAGCAGCCAAGAACGGCAGGGTGAAGAGACCCAGTACTTC.

This clonotype was found many times. The rearrangement uses TRBV5-1 and TRBJ2-7; 13 positions match TRBD2. Germline V CDR1 and CDR2: SGHRS, YFSETQ. V gave up 3 bases and J gave up 6 bases; unmatched junction bases: 3. The CDR3 covers 14 residues. The DNA for the CDR3 is TGCGCCAGCAGCTCGGGACTAGCGGGATCCGAGCAGTACTTC. Protein: CASSSGLAGSEQYF.

The table lists this clonotype with a few counts. The V gene is TRBV3-1, the J gene TRBJ2-1; TRBD1 might be the D (6 bases). V lost 4 bases and J 4 bases, leaving 14 bases between the germline ends. CDR3 length: 15 amino acids. Looked up from germline, CDR1 is LGHDT and CDR2 is YNNKEL (reference sequence). The CDR3: CASSRGRGTYNEQFF. CDR3 DNA: TGTGCCAGCAGCCGGGGAAGGGGGACGTACAATGAGCAGTTCTTC.

This clonotype has only a few counts. CDR3 protein: CASSTLGSENQPQHF. The CDR3 bases are TGTGCCAGCAGCACGCTCGGGTCCGAAAATCAGCCCCAGCATTTT. The V gene is TRBV5-5, the J gene TRBJ1-5; D uncertain. The CDR3 length is 15 residues. Germline V gives CDR1 SGHKS, CDR2 YYEKEE (reference sequence). V shed 4 bases and J shed 4 bases, with 15 bases lying between them.

This chain links TRBV5-1 with TRBJ1-5, with D unresolved. The germline gives CDR1 SGHRS, CDR2 YFSETQ. CDR3 size: 12 residues. Trimming took off 4 bases at V and 10 bases at J, with 12 bases between the two ends. CDR3 in amino acids: CASSDPGLPQHF. CDR3 nucleotides: TGCGCCAGCAGCGATCCGGGCCTTCCCCAGCATTTT.

This clonotype was picked up a small number of times. The chain has TRBV12-3 or TRBV12-4 and TRBJ1-6, with TRBD1 identical over 8 bases. The CDR3 runs to 16 residues. V lost 5 bases, J lost 7 bases, and 10 bases stayed unmatched. CDR3 sequence: CASSPHGQGANSPLHF. The CDR3 DNA follows: TGTGCCAGCAGTCCCCACGGTCAGGGGGCAAATTCACCCCTCCACTTT.